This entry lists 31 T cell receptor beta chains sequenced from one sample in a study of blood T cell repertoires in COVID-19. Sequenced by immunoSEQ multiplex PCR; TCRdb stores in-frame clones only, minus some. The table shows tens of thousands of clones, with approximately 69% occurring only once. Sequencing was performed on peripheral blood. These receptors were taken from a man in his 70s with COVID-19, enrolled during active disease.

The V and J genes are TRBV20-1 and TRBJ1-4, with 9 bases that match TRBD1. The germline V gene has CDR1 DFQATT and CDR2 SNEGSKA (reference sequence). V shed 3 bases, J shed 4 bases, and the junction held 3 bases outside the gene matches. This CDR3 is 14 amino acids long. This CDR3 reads CSASEGQGNEKLFF. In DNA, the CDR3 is TGCAGTGCTAGTGAGGGACAGGGTAATGAAAAACTGTTTTTT.

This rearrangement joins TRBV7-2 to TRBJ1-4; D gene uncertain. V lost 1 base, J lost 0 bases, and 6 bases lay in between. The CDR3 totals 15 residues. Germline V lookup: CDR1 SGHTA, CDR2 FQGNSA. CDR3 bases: TGTGCCAGCAGCTTAGAAGGAGCAACTAATGAAAAACTGTTTTTT. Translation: CASSLEGATNEKLFF.

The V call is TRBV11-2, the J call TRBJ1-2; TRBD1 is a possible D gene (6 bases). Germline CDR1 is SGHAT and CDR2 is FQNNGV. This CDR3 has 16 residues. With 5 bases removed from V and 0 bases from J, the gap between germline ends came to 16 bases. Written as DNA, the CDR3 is TGTGCCAGCAGCCCCCTAGACAGGCCACCTAACTATGGCTACACCTTC. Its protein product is CASSPLDRPPNYGYTF.

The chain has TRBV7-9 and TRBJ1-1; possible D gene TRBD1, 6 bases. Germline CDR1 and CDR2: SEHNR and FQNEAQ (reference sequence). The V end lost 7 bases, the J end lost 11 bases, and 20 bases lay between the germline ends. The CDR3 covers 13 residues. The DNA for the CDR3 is TGTGCCAGCAACCGAGTACAGGGTCCCCCGGCTTTCTTT. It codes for CASNRVQGPPAFF. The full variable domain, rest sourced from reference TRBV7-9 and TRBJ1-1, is DTGVSQNPRHKITKRGQNVTFRCDPISEHNRLYWYRQTLGQGPEFLTYFQNEAQLEKSRLLSDRFSAERPKGSFSTLEIQRTEQGDSAMYLCASNRVQGPPAFFGQGTRLTVV.

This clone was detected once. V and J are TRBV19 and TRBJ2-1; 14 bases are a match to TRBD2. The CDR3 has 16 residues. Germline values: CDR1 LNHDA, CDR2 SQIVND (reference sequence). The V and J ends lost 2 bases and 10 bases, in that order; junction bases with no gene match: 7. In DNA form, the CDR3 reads TGTGCCAGTAGTATACTCGGGACTAGCGGGAGAGGGGAGCAGTTCTTC. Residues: CASSILGTSGRGEQFF.

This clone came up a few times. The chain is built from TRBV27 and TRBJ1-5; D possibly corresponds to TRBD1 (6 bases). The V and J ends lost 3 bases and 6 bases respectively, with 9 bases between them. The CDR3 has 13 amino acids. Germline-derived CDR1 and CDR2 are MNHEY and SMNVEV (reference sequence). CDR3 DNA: TGTGCCAGCAGTTTGGGCAGGGGTCAGCCCCAGCATTTT. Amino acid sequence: CASSLGRGQPQHF.

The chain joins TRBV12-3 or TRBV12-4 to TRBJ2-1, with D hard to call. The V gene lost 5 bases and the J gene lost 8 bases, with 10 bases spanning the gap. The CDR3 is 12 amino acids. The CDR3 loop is CASSPTHYEQFF. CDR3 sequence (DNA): TGTGCCAGCAGTCCTACCCACTATGAGCAGTTCTTC.

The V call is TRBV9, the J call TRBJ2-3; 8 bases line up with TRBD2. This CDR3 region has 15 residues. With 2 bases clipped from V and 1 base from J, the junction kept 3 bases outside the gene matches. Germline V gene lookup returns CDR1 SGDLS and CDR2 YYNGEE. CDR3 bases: TGTGCCAGCAGCGTCACCGGGAGGGGCACAGATACGCAGTATTTT. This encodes CASSVTGRGTDTQYF.

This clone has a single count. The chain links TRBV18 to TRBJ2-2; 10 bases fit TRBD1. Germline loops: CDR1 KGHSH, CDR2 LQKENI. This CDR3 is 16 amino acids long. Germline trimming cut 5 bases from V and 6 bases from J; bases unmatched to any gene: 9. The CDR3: CASSSRIGQGAGELFF. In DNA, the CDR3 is TGTGCCAGCTCATCACGAATAGGACAGGGGGCCGGGGAGCTGTTTTTT.

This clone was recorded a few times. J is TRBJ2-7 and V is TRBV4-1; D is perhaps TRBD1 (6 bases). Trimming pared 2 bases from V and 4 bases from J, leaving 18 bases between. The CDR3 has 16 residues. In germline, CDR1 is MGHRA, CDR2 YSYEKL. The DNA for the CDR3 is TGCGCCAGCAGCCAATTTACAGGGAATGATGGATACGAGCAGTACTTC. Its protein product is CASSQFTGNDGYEQYF.

The CDR3, as DNA: TGTGCCACCAGTGACCCAGCGGGAGGAAGGTACGAGCAGTACTTC. The encoded protein is CATSDPAGGRYEQYF. This chain uses TRBV24-1 with TRBJ2-7, with 9 positions matching TRBD2. The CDR3 has 15 amino acids. V gave up 4 bases and J gave up 4 bases; unmatched junction bases: 7. In germline, CDR1 is KGHDR, CDR2 SFDVKD.

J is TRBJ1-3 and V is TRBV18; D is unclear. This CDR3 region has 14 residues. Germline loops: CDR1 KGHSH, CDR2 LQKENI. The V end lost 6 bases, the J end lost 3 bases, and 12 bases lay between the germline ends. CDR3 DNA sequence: TGTGCCAGCTCTCCAGACGGCGGTGGAAACACCATATATTTT. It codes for CASSPDGGGNTIYF.

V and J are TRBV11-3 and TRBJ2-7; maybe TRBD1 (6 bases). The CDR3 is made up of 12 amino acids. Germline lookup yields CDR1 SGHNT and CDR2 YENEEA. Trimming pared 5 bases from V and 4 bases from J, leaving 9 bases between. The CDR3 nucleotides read TGTGCCAGCAGCATGACAGGATACGAGCAGTACTTC. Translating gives CASSMTGYEQYF.

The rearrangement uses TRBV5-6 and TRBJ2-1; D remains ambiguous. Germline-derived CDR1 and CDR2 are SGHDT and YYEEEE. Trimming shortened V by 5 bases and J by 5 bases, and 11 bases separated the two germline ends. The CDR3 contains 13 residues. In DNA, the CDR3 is TGTGCCAGCAGTTTACCCGCGGACAATGAGCAGTTCTTC. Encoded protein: CASSLPADNEQFF.

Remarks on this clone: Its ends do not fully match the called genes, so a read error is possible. This CDR3 is CASSRGGQGAGETQYF. The DNA for the CDR3 is TGTGCTAGCAGCCGAGGGGGACAGGGGGCAGGTGAGACCCAGTACTTC. J is TRBJ2-5 and V is TRBV7-7, with 12 bases fitting TRBD1. The CDR3 is 16 amino acids. Germline V lookup: CDR1 SSHAT, CDR2 FNYEAQ (reference sequence).

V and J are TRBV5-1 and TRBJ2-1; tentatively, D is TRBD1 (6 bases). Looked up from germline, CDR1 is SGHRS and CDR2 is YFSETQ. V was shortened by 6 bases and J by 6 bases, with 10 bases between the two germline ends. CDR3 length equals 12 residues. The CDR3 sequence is CASNRVVNEQFF. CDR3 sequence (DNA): TGCGCCAGCAACAGGGTGGTCAATGAGCAGTTCTTC.

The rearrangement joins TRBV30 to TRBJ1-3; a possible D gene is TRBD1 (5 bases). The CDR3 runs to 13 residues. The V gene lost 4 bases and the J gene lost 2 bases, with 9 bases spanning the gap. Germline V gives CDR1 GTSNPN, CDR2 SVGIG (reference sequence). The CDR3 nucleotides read TGTGCCTGGACCCTGACAGCTGGAAACACCATATATTTT. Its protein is CAWTLTAGNTIYF.

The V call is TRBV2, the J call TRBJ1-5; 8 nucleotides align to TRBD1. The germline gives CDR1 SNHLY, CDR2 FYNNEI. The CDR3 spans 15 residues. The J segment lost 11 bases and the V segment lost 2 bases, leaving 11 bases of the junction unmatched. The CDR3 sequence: CASSEPSGQGLAQHF. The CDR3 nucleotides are TGTGCCAGCAGTGAACCCTCCGGACAGGGTTTAGCCCAGCATTTT. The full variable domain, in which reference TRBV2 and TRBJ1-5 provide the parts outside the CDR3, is EPEVTQTPSHQVTQMGQEVILRCVPISNHLYFYWYRQILGQKVEFLVSFYNNEISEKSEIFDDQFSVERPDGSNFTLKIRSTKLEDSAMYFCASSEPSGQGLAQHFGDGTRLSIL.

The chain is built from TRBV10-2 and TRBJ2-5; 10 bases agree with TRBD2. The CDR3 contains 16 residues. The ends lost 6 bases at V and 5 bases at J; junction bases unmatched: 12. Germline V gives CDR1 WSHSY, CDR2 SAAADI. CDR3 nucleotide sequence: TGCGCCAGCAGGGGGCCAGCGGGGGGGCCTGGCGAGACCCAGTACTTC. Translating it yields CASRGPAGGPGETQYF.

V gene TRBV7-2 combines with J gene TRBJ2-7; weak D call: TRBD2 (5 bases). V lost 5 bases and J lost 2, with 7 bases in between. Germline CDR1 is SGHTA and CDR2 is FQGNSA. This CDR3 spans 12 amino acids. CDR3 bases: TGTGCCAGCAGCAGGACTGCCTACGAGCAGTACTTC. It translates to CASSRTAYEQYF.

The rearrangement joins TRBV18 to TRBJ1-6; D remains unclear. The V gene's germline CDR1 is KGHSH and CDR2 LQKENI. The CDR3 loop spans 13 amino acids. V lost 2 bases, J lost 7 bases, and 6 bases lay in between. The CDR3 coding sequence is TGTGCCAGCTCACCAGGCAAAAATTCACCCCTCCACTTT. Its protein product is CASSPGKNSPLHF.

The CDR3 region has the DNA TGCAGTGCTAGTTTGGCAGGGGGCTATGGCTACACCTTC. Translation: CSASLAGGYGYTF. The chain uses TRBV20-1 and TRBJ1-2; 7 bases map to TRBD1. The CDR3 has 13 amino acids. CDR1 is DFQATT, CDR2 SNEGSKA, per germline (reference sequence). V shed 3 bases and J 4 bases; nucleotides not matched to a gene: 5.

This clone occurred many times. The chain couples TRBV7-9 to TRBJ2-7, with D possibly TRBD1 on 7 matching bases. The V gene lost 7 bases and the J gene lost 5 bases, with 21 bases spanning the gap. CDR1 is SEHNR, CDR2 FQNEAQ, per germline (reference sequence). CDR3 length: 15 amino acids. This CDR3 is CASTQGGLRIHEQYF. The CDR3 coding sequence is TGTGCCAGCACCCAGGGGGGACTTAGGATCCACGAGCAGTACTTC.

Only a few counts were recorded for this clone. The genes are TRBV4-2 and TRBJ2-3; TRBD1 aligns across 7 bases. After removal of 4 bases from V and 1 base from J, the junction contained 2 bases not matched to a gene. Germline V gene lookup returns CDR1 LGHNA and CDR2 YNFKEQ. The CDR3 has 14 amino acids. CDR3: CASSPGTGTDTQYF. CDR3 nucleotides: TGTGCCAGCAGCCCGGGGACAGGCACAGATACGCAGTATTTT.

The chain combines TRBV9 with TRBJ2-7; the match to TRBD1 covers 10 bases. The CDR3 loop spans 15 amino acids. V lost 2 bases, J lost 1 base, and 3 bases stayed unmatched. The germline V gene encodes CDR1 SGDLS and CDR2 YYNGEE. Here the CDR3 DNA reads TGTGCCAGCAGCGTGCGGGACAGGGGATCCTACGAGCAGTACTTC. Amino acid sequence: CASSVRDRGSYEQYF. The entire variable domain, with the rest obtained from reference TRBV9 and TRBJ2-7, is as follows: DSGVTQTPKHLITATGQRVTLRCSPRSGDLSVYWYQQSLDQGLQFLIQYYNGEERAKGNILERFSAQQFPDLHSELNLSSLELGDSALYFCASSVRDRGSYEQYFGPGTRLTVT.

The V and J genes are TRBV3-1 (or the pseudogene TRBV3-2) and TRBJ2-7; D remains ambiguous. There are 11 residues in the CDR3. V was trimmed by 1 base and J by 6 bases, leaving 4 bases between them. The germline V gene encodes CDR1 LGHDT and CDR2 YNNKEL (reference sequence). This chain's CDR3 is CASSQAGEQYF. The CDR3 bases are TGTGCCAGCAGCCAAGCGGGCGAGCAGTACTTC.

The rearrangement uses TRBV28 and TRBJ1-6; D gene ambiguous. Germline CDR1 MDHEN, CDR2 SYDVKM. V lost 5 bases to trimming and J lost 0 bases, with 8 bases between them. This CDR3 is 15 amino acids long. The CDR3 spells CASSPDNSYNSPLHF. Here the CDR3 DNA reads TGTGCCAGCAGTCCCGACAACTCCTATAATTCACCCCTCCACTTT.

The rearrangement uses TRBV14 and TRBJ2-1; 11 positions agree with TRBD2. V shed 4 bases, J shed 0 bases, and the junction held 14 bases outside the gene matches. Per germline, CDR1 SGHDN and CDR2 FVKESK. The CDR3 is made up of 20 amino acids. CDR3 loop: CASSLSQGLAARSSYNEQFF. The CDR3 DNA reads TGTGCCAGCAGCCTCTCTCAGGGACTAGCGGCAAGGAGCTCCTACAATGAGCAGTTCTTC.

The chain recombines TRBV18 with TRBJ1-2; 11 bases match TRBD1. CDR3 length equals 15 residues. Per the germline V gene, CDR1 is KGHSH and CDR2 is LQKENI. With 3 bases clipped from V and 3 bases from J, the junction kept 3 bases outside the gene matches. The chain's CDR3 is CASSPRGQGDYGYTF. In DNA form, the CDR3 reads TGTGCCAGCTCACCCAGGGGACAGGGGGACTATGGCTACACCTTC.

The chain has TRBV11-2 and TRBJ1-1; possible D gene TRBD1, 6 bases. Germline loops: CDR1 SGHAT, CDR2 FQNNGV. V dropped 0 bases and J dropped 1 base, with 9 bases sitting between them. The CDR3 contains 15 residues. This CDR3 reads CASSLEGHQNTEAFF. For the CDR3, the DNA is TGTGCCAGCAGCTTAGAGGGACACCAGAACACTGAAGCTTTCTTT.

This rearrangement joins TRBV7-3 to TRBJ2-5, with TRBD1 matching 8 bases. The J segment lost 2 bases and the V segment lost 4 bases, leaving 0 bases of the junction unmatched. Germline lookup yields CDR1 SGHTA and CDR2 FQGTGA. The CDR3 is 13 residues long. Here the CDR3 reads CASSYRGQETQYF. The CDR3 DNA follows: TGTGCCAGCAGCTACAGGGGGCAAGAGACCCAGTACTTC. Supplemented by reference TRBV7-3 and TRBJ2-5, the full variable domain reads GAGVSQTPSNKVTEKGKYVELRCDPISGHTALYWYRQSLGQGPEFLIYFQGTGAADDSGLPNDRFFAVRPEGSVSTLKIQRTERGDSAVYLCASSYRGQETQYFGPGTRLLVL.